The 29 T cell receptor beta chains in this list originate from one sample, sequenced in a study of blood T cell repertoires in COVID-19. The repertoire was sequenced with immunoSEQ multiplex PCR; TCRdb's copy has only in-frame clones and lacks some. The sample carries about 480,000 clones, about 88% recorded once. The sample was peripheral blood. The receptors shown here come from a young man with COVID-19, enrolled during active disease.

The gene calls are TRBV19 and TRBJ2-2, with TRBD2 as a possible D gene (6 bases). This CDR3 comprises 12 residues. Germline V CDR1 and CDR2: LNHDA, SQIVND (reference sequence). Trimming left V 10 bases short and J 7 bases short, with 13 bases between. The CDR3 is CAIVGGRGELFF. The CDR3 nucleotides read TGTGCCATAGTCGGGGGTCGCGGGGAGCTGTTTTTT.

The V and J genes are TRBV19 and TRBJ2-7, with 7 bases lining up with TRBD1. Per the germline V gene, CDR1 is LNHDA and CDR2 is SQIVND (reference sequence). V lost 3 bases to trimming and J lost 6 bases; unmatched junction nucleotides: 2. This CDR3 comprises 12 residues. The CDR3 nucleotides read TGTGCCAGTAGTATGGGACAGCGCGAGCAGTACTTC. This encodes CASSMGQREQYF.

The chain employs TRBV6-6 and TRBJ1-2; D ambiguous. Germline values: CDR1 MNHNY, CDR2 SVGAGI (reference sequence). The CDR3 contains 15 residues. Trimming stripped 5 bases from V and 3 bases from J, with 16 bases between. This chain's CDR3 is CASSAPGGRDYGYTF. The DNA of the CDR3 is TGTGCCAGCAGTGCCCCGGGAGGGAGGGACTATGGCTACACCTTC.

The V call is TRBV9, the J call TRBJ2-1; no firm D call. Germline V gives CDR1 SGDLS, CDR2 YYNGEE. The V and J ends lost 4 bases and 0 bases respectively, with 11 bases between them. The CDR3 contains 15 residues. CDR3 residues: CASSLTVRSYNEQFF. CDR3 bases: TGTGCCAGCAGCCTCACAGTTCGCTCCTACAATGAGCAGTTCTTC.

The CDR3 here is CASSQGAGQETQYF. CDR3 in DNA: TGTGCCAGCAGTCAAGGGGCAGGCCAAGAGACCCAGTACTTC. This chain joins TRBV27 and TRBJ2-5; a weak D match, TRBD1 (5 bases). V lost 5 bases, J lost 1 base, and 11 bases lay in between. Germline V gene data show CDR1 as MNHEY and CDR2 as SMNVEV (reference sequence). This CDR3 is built from 14 residues.

In DNA, the CDR3 is TGTGCCAGCAGCCTGGGACTAGCGGGACTTCTGGGCAATGAGCAGTTCTTC. This encodes CASSLGLAGLLGNEQFF. The chain uses TRBV7-9 and TRBJ2-1; 13 bases fit TRBD2. The CDR3 totals 17 residues. Looked up from germline, CDR1 is SEHNR and CDR2 is FQNEAQ (reference sequence). V lost 5 bases and J lost 6; bases outside the gene matches: 10.

The rearrangement joins TRBV3-1 (or the pseudogene TRBV3-2) to TRBJ2-1, with D possibly TRBD2 on 5 matching bases. CDR1 and CDR2 from the germline V gene are LGHDT and YNNKEL (reference sequence). V lost 0 bases to trimming and J lost 0 bases, with 12 bases between them. The CDR3 runs to 17 residues. The CDR3 bases are TGTGCCAGCAGCCAAGATCTGCCGGGAAACTCCTACAATGAGCAGTTCTTC. Its translation: CASSQDLPGNSYNEQFF.

V is TRBV5-1 and J is TRBJ1-1; D uncertain. V was trimmed by 0 bases and J by 2 bases, leaving 11 bases between them. CDR3 size: 15 residues. The germline V gene has CDR1 SGHRS and CDR2 YFSETQ. The CDR3 DNA sequence: TGCGCCAGCAGCTTGGACTCCAGGTCTAACACTGAAGCTTTCTTT. The encoded protein is CASSLDSRSNTEAFF. Combining the CDR3 with reference TRBV5-1 and TRBJ1-1 gives the whole variable domain KAGVTQTPRYLIKTRGQQVTLSCSPISGHRSVSWYQQTPGQGLQFLFEYFSETQRNKGNFPGRFSGRQFSNSRSEMNVSTLELGDSALYLCASSLDSRSNTEAFFGQGTRLTVV.

The CDR3 DNA follows: TGTGCCAGCAGTTTTATAGGGGCTCGCGAGCAGTACTTC. Residues: CASSFIGAREQYF. This chain uses TRBV12-3 or TRBV12-4 with TRBJ2-7, with a possible D match to TRBD1 (5 bases). V lost 3 bases and J lost 6, with 12 bases in between. The CDR3 is 13 residues long.

The J gene is TRBJ2-2, the V gene TRBV5-6; D is possibly TRBD1 (6 bases). The CDR3 is 14 residues long. Trimming removed 4 bases at V and 4 bases at J, with 11 bases between. Germline CDR1 and CDR2: SGHDT and YYEEEE. The CDR3: CASSPGQPTGELFF. CDR3 in DNA: TGTGCCAGCAGCCCTGGACAGCCCACCGGGGAGCTGTTTTTT.

The chain uses TRBV29-1 and TRBJ1-2; TRBD1 matches at 8 bases. The ends lost 5 bases at V and 6 bases at J; junction bases unmatched: 11. The CDR3 consists of 14 residues. CDR1 is SQVTM, CDR2 ANQGSEA, per germline. The CDR3 reads CSVPPARGQDGYTF. CDR3 coding DNA: TGCAGCGTTCCACCGGCCAGGGGGCAGGATGGCTACACCTTC.

This CDR3 reads CASSLDGTGNTIYF. CDR3 nucleotide sequence: TGTGCCAGCAGCTTGGACGGGACTGGAAACACCATATATTTT. This chain links TRBV5-5 with TRBJ1-3, with D unresolved. Trimming left V 0 bases short and J 2 bases short, with 6 bases between. Germline loops: CDR1 SGHKS, CDR2 YYEKEE (reference sequence). This CDR3 is 14 amino acids long.

The J gene is TRBJ1-1, the V gene TRBV5-1; maybe TRBD1 (5 bases). The ends were cut back, 2 bases at V and 1 base at J, with 9 bases in the middle. This CDR3 is built from 14 residues. Germline-derived CDR1 and CDR2 are SGHRS and YFSETQ. The CDR3 nucleotides are TGCGCCAGCAGCTTTACAGGCCCGAACACTGAAGCTTTCTTT. Translated, it gives CASSFTGPNTEAFF.

The gene calls are TRBV25-1 and TRBJ1-2; no clear D. CDR3 length equals 15 residues. With 4 bases removed from V and 3 bases from J, the gap between germline ends came to 15 bases. From germline, CDR1 is MGHDK and CDR2 SYGVNS. CDR3 region: CASSGAKVRDYGYTF. In DNA form, the CDR3 reads TGTGCCAGCAGTGGGGCCAAGGTGCGGGACTATGGCTACACCTTC.

The rearrangement uses TRBV5-1 and TRBJ2-7, with 13 bases that match TRBD2. Trimming cost V 3 bases and J 5 bases; bases outside gene matches: 5. Germline CDR1 reads SGHRS; CDR2 reads YFSETQ. The CDR3 spans 15 residues. The CDR3 DNA reads as TGCGCCAGCAGCTCAAGACTAGCGGGAGGCCACGAGCAGTACTTC. Residues: CASSSRLAGGHEQYF.

The rearrangement joins TRBV24-1 to TRBJ2-5, with 8 bases that match TRBD1. V lost 1 base, J lost 3 bases, and 6 bases stayed unmatched. The CDR3 runs 16 residues. CDR1 and CDR2 from the germline V gene are KGHDR and SFDVKD. DNA of the CDR3: TGTGCCACCAGTGATTTACGGACAGGGATAGAAGAGACCCAGTACTTC. This codes for CATSDLRTGIEETQYF.

The chain recombines TRBV7-9 with TRBJ1-6; D call uncertain. Germline V gene sequence: CDR1 SEHNR, CDR2 FQNEAQ (reference sequence). V shed 5 bases and J shed 7 bases, with 9 bases lying between them. This CDR3 is 13 amino acids long. The CDR3 region is CASSPELNSPLHF. The CDR3 DNA is TGTGCCAGCAGCCCCGAGCTGAATTCACCCCTCCACTTT.

This clone was seen a handful of times. The chain carries TRBV10-3 and TRBJ2-1; weak D call: TRBD1 (7 bases). CDR3 length equals 14 residues. CDR1 is ENHRY, CDR2 SYGVKD, per germline. V lost 11 bases and J 5 bases, leaving 19 bases between the germline ends. Here the CDR3 DNA reads TGTGCCGTAGGAGGGACAGCCCTGAACAATGAGCAGTTCTTC. This gives the protein CAVGGTALNNEQFF.

The V gene is TRBV29-1, the J gene TRBJ2-1, with D possibly TRBD1 on 6 matching bases. Germline V lookup: CDR1 SQVTM, CDR2 ANQGSEA. This CDR3 is built from 16 residues. V lost 5 bases to trimming and J lost 5 bases, with 22 bases between them. The CDR3 region is CSVRLRGWLANNEQFF. CDR3 DNA sequence: TGCAGCGTTCGATTGAGGGGGTGGTTAGCTAACAATGAGCAGTTCTTC.

In this sample, this clone turned up once. Other DNA sequences in this specimen translate into the identical CDR3. The chain links TRBV18 to TRBJ1-2; tentatively, D is TRBD1 (5 bases). The V gene lost 1 base and the J gene lost 3 bases, with 9 bases spanning the gap. CDR1 is KGHSH and CDR2 is LQKENI in the germline V gene. There are 14 residues in the CDR3. As DNA, the CDR3 is TGTGCCAGCTCACCACTTGACAGAGACTATGGCTACACCTTC. Translating gives CASSPLDRDYGYTF.

V is TRBV19 and J is TRBJ1-2; unclear D gene. Germline V lookup: CDR1 LNHDA, CDR2 SQIVND (reference sequence). The CDR3 is 10 amino acids. V lost 9 bases and J lost 7, with 9 bases in between. CDR3 bases: TGTGCCAGCGGGTTCGGTGGCTACACCTTC. It encodes CASGFGGYTF.

The rearrangement uses TRBV24-1 and TRBJ2-2; 8 bases fit TRBD2. The junction had 7 bases not matched to a gene; V was cut back by 4 bases and J by 4 bases. Germline CDR1 is KGHDR and CDR2 is SFDVKD. This CDR3 has 16 amino acids. The CDR3 region is CATSDPGGGITGELFF. CDR3 DNA: TGTGCCACCAGTGACCCGGGGGGGGGAATCACCGGGGAGCTGTTTTTT.

The V call is TRBV6-1, the J call TRBJ1-5, with 9 bases that match TRBD1. Trimming cost V 3 bases and J 4 bases; bases outside gene matches: 10. Germline CDR1 is MNHNS and CDR2 is SASEGT. This CDR3 spans 17 amino acids. The CDR3 DNA reads TGTGCCAGCAGTGATTACCGGGACAGGGTCCCAAATCAGCCCCAGCATTTT. Protein: CASSDYRDRVPNQPQHF.

This clone was detected a few times. The V call is TRBV2, the J call TRBJ1-1; 7 nucleotides agree with TRBD1. This CDR3 is built from 13 residues. The germline gives CDR1 SNHLY, CDR2 FYNNEI. The V segment lost 4 bases and the J segment 4 bases; nucleotides outside the gene matches: 3. The CDR3 nucleotides are TGTGCCAGCAGTGGTCAGGGGGTCACTGAAGCTTTCTTT. It encodes CASSGQGVTEAFF.

This sequence joins TRBV2 and TRBJ2-7; 7 positions agree with TRBD2. The CDR3 spans 14 residues. Germline lookup yields CDR1 SNHLY and CDR2 FYNNEI. The J segment lost 2 bases and the V segment lost 3 bases, leaving 4 bases of the junction unmatched. The CDR3 sequence: CASSDGGGPYEQYF. The CDR3 DNA reads TGTGCCAGCAGTGACGGCGGGGGTCCCTACGAGCAGTACTTC.

The V gene is TRBV2, the J gene TRBJ1-5, with a weak D call TRBD1 (6 bases). Trimming shortened V by 4 bases and J by 2 bases, and 9 bases separated the two germline ends. Per the germline V gene, CDR1 is SNHLY and CDR2 is FYNNEI. This CDR3 is 14 amino acids long. The CDR3 DNA follows: TGTGCCAGCAGTGGGCCAGGGGGCAATCAGCCCCAGCATTTT. Residues: CASSGPGGNQPQHF.

This clone occurred once. The genes are TRBV19 and TRBJ1-5, with 7 bases lining up with TRBD1. V lost 5 bases to trimming and J lost 4 bases; unmatched junction nucleotides: 8. Germline CDR1 LNHDA, CDR2 SQIVND (reference sequence). The CDR3 contains 15 residues. The CDR3 DNA sequence: TGTGCCAGTAGTGCCGGGACAGAGGGAAATCAGCCCCAGCATTTT. It is translated as CASSAGTEGNQPQHF.

This chain connects TRBV3-1 (or the pseudogene TRBV3-2) to TRBJ2-1, with TRBD2 matching over 14 bases. Unmatched junction bases numbered 8, after V lost 1 base and J lost 9 bases. Per germline, CDR1 LGHDT and CDR2 YNNKEL (reference sequence). The CDR3 consists of 17 residues. This chain's CDR3 is CASSQVRGLAGDSEQFF. In DNA form, the CDR3 reads TGTGCCAGCAGCCAAGTCCGGGGACTAGCGGGAGACAGTGAGCAGTTCTTC.

The chain employs TRBV6-5 and TRBJ2-5; D gene unclear. V lost 3 bases, J lost 2 bases, and 7 bases lay in between. The CDR3 consists of 13 residues. Germline CDR1 and CDR2: MNHEY and SVGAGI. CDR3 amino acids: CASSYQLQETQYF. CDR3 DNA: TGTGCCAGCAGTTATCAACTACAAGAGACCCAGTACTTC.